Listed below are T cell receptor beta chains from one sample, sequenced in a study of blood T cell repertoires in COVID-19. Assay used: immunoSEQ multiplex PCR; TCRdb lists only in-frame clones, some missing. The sample comprises about 270,000 clones, around 81% of which are singletons, and around 3.2% rests with the top ten. The specimen sequenced was peripheral blood. These receptors were obtained from a woman between 55 and 75 years old with active or convalescent COVID-19. Each CDR3 is given with its conserved first and last residue. The D gene is left open where the match is weak. Clone size is shown for a subset of rows, as once, few, many or a class of expanded clone.

TRBV27	NA	TRBD1	TRBJ1-2	CASRYPGQGSGYTF	TGTGCCAGCCGATATCCGGGACAGGGCTCTGGCTACACCTTC
TRBV9	once	NA	TRBJ2-1	CASSVGGHPNEQFF	TGTGCCAGCAGCGTAGGAGGCCACCCGAATGAGCAGTTCTTC
TRBV9	NA	NA	TRBJ2-3	CASSVEGDTQYF	TGTGCCAGCAGCGTAGAGGGGGATACGCAGTATTTT
TRBV7-9	NA	NA	TRBJ1-3	CASSHVDSGNTIYF	TGTGCCAGCAGCCATGTAGACTCTGGAAACACCATATATTTT
TRBV19	NA	NA	TRBJ1-4	CASIGGANEKLFF	TGTGCCAGTATCGGGGGTGCTAATGAAAAACTGTTTTTT
TRBV25-1	once	NA	TRBJ2-7	CASSVDSYEQYF	TGTGCCAGCAGTGTCGACAGTTACGAGCAGTACTTC
TRBV5-6	NA	TRBD1	TRBJ1-1	CASSRTGQGTEAFF	TGTGCCAGCAGCCGGACAGGGCAGGGCACTGAAGCTTTCTTT
TRBV19	NA	NA	TRBJ1-5	CASTPFPRANQPQHF	TGTGCCAGTACCCCATTCCCACGAGCCAATCAGCCCCAGCATTTT
TRBV11-1	NA	TRBD1	TRBJ2-3	CASSKLGGNTDTQYF	TGTGCCAGCAGCAAACTAGGGGGCAACACAGATACGCAGTATTTT
TRBV28	few	TRBD2	TRBJ2-5	CASSLAKRGGRETQYF	TGTGCCAGCAGTTTGGCTAAGCGGGGGGGCCGGGAGACCCAGTACTTC
TRBV7-2	NA	NA	TRBJ2-5	CASSLMGLETQYF	TGTGCCAGCAGCTTAATGGGGCTGGAGACCCAGTACTTC
TRBV7-8	NA	NA	TRBJ2-7	CASSGDSSYEQYF	TGTGCCAGCTCGGGGGACAGCTCCTACGAGCAGTACTTC
TRBV7-9	NA	NA	TRBJ1-3	CASSLGQLSGNTIYF	TGTGCCAGCAGCTTAGGACAACTCTCTGGAAACACCATATATTTT
TRBV2	NA	NA	TRBJ1-1	CASNRGGDTEAFF	TGTGCCAGCAATCGGGGGGGTGACACTGAAGCTTTCTTT
TRBV4-1	NA	TRBD1	TRBJ1-1	CASSRRLYRGLLDTEAFF	TGCGCCAGCAGCCGACGCCTTTACAGGGGGTTGTTGGACACTGAAGCTTTCTTT
TRBV7-9	NA	NA	TRBJ1-3	CASSLDRLSGNTIYF	TGTGCCAGCAGCTTAGACAGGCTCTCTGGAAACACCATATATTTT
TRBV4-1	NA	TRBD2	TRBJ2-7	CASSLGGLAVNSYEQYF	TGCGCCAGCAGCCTGGGGGGACTAGCGGTTAACTCCTACGAGCAGTACTTC
TRBV7-8	NA	NA	TRBJ1-5	CASSLAGGTSNQPQHF	TGTGCCAGCAGCTTAGCTGGGGGGACGAGCAATCAGCCCCAGCATTTT
TRBV6-5	NA	TRBD1	TRBJ1-2	CASSYGQGAGGYTF	TGTGCCAGCAGTTACGGACAGGGGGCCGGTGGCTACACCTTC
TRBV7-2	NA	TRBD1	TRBJ1-3	CASSLDRDRANTIYF	TGTGCCAGCAGCTTAGACCGGGACAGGGCGAACACCATATATTTT
TRBV6-5	NA	NA	TRBJ1-1	CASITIQGAEAFF	TGTGCCAGCATCACCATACAGGGAGCTGAAGCTTTCTTT
TRBV6-5	NA	NA	TRBJ1-5	CASSLSGVGNQPQHF	TGTGCCAGCTCCCTTTCCGGGGTTGGCAATCAGCCCCAGCATTTT
TRBV6-5	once	NA	TRBJ2-7	CASSRGGFYEQYF	TGTGCCAGTTCAAGAGGTGGGTTCTACGAGCAGTACTTC
TRBV2	NA	NA	TRBJ1-3	CASRRITSGNTIYF	TGTGCCAGCAGGAGGATTACCTCTGGAAACACCATATATTTT
TRBV7-6	few	TRBD1	TRBJ2-5	CASSLEGGGQETQYF	TGTGCCAGCAGCTTAGAAGGGGGCGGCCAAGAGACCCAGTACTTC
TRBV5-4	NA	NA	TRBJ2-6	CASSRGGAGANVLTF	TGTGCCAGCAGCCGAGGAGGGGCTGGGGCCAACGTCCTGACTTTC
TRBV14	NA	TRBD1	TRBJ1-6	CASSHLPGGAYNSPLHF	TGTGCCAGCAGCCACTTACCAGGGGGCGCCTATAATTCACCCCTCCACTTT
TRBV2	NA	NA	TRBJ1-2	CASTLDSNYGYTF	TGTGCCAGCACCTTGGACAGTAACTATGGCTACACCTTC
TRBV4-2	NA	NA	TRBJ1-3	CASSQVGVSGNTIYF	TGTGCCAGCAGCCAAGTAGGGGTTAGTGGAAACACCATATATTTT
TRBV7-9	NA	TRBD1	TRBJ1-2	CASSPPDRDGYTF	TGTGCCAGCAGCCCCCCCGACAGGGACGGCTACACCTTC
TRBV7-2	NA	NA	TRBJ1-1	CASSPIGDMNTEAFF	TGTGCCAGCAGCCCAATAGGGGACATGAACACTGAAGCTTTCTTT
TRBV9	NA	NA	TRBJ2-2	CASSTRPPPRRKNTGELFF	TGTGCCAGCAGCACTCGTCCACCACCACGGAGAAAGAACACCGGGGAGCTGTTTTTT
TRBV7-9	NA	NA	TRBJ2-1	CAGKDSSNEQFF	TGTGCCGGTAAGGATTCTAGCAATGAGCAGTTCTTC
TRBV28	few	TRBD1	TRBJ1-1	CATQKTGLTEAFF	TGTGCCACCCAAAAGACAGGGCTCACTGAAGCTTTCTTT
TRBV10-3	NA	NA	TRBJ1-2	CAISVTGPVGYTF	TGTGCCATCAGTGTAACAGGGCCTGTTGGCTACACCTTC
TRBV10-3	NA	TRBD1	TRBJ1-2	CAIAQGQEGYTF	TGTGCCATCGCCCAGGGACAGGAAGGCTACACCTTC
TRBV6-2/TRBV6-3	once	TRBD1	TRBJ2-4	CASSYSGQGGMAKNIQYF	TGTGCCAGCAGTTACTCGGGACAGGGGGGGATGGCCAAAAACATTCAGTACTTC
TRBV7-9	NA	TRBD1	TRBJ1-4	CASSLDRVVKLFF	TGTGCCAGCAGCTTGGACAGGGTGGTAAAACTGTTTTTT
TRBV5-6	NA	TRBD1	TRBJ1-6	CASSLGTGARNSPLHF	TGTGCCAGCAGCCTAGGGACAGGGGCGAGGAATTCACCCCTCCACTTT
TRBV7-2	NA	TRBD1	TRBJ1-2	CASSFGQGGGYTF	TGTGCCAGCAGCTTCGGACAGGGAGGTGGCTACACCTTC
TRBV3-1/TRBV3-2	NA	TRBD2	TRBJ2-3	CASSPLAGGADTQYF	TGTGCCAGCAGCCCGCTAGCGGGGGGGGCAGATACGCAGTATTTT
TRBV6-6	NA	NA	TRBJ1-3	CASSLTPIRQTRISGNTIYF	TGTGCCAGCAGTCTGACACCTATAAGACAGACGCGAATCTCTGGAAACACCATATATTTT
TRBV7-9	NA	TRBD1	TRBJ1-3	CASSRGQGVNTIYF	TGTGCCAGCAGCCGTGGACAGGGCGTAAACACCATATATTTT
TRBV7-6	once	TRBD2	TRBJ2-1	CASSLSGGASLYNEQFF	TGTGCCAGCAGCTTGAGCGGGGGGGCCTCATTATACAATGAGCAGTTCTTC
TRBV5-1	NA	NA	TRBJ2-5	CASSSGPFREAQYF	TGCGCCAGCAGCTCAGGGCCATTTAGGGAAGCCCAGTACTTC